This passage covers 18 T cell receptor beta chains from one sample sequenced in a study of early T cells in non-severe SARS-CoV-2 infection. TCRdb reprocessed the 5' RACE reads with MiXCR, giving one entry per CDR3 protein. The repertoire holds roughly 69,000 distinct CDR3 sequences, with roughly 9.5% as singletons. Material for sequencing was whole blood. Receptor source: an adult who was a healthcare worker with PCR-confirmed SARS-CoV-2 infection or an uninfected control (not recorded which).

There are many counts of this clonotype. V and J are TRBV20-1 and TRBJ1-1, with no clear D. The CDR3 runs to 12 residues. Germline values: CDR1 DFQATT, CDR2 SNEGSKA (reference sequence). The V end was cut by 3 bases, the J end by 1 base, with 6 bases between. CDR3 residues: CSARDQNTEAFF. The CDR3 DNA reads TGCAGTGCTAGGGACCAGAACACTGAAGCTTTCTTT.

This rearrangement joins TRBV6-2 or TRBV6-3 to TRBJ1-2; D remains unclear. CDR3 length: 11 amino acids. The germline V gene has CDR1 MNHEY and CDR2 SVGEGT. V dropped 6 bases and J dropped 5 bases, with 7 bases sitting between them. CDR3 amino acids: CASSHSYGYTF. CDR3 bases: TGTGCCAGCAGCCATTCGTATGGCTACACCTTC.

There are many counts of this clonotype. The V gene is TRBV12-3 or TRBV12-4, the J gene TRBJ1-1, with a possible D match to TRBD1 (6 bases). V gave up 7 bases and J gave up 5 bases, with 17 bases separating them. The CDR3 has 14 residues. CDR3 loop: CASTLGGRGTEAFF. DNA for the CDR3: TGTGCCAGCACTCTTGGGGGCAGAGGTACTGAAGCTTTCTTT.

J is TRBJ2-3 and V is TRBV7-9; 7 positions agree with TRBD1. The CDR3 covers 16 residues. Trimming at V came to 5 bases and at J to 2 bases, leaving 10 bases not matched to a gene. CDR1 is SEHNR, CDR2 FQNEAQ, per germline (reference sequence). This CDR3 reads CASSPQGFYDTDTQYF. The CDR3 nucleotides are TGTGCCAGCAGCCCACAGGGGTTTTACGACACAGATACGCAGTATTTT. The full variable domain, rest sourced from reference TRBV7-9 and TRBJ2-3, is DTGVSQNPRHKITKRGQNVTFRCDPISEHNRLYWYRQTLGQGPEFLTYFQNEAQLEKSRLLSDRFSAERPKGSFSTLEIQRTEQGDSAMYLCASSPQGFYDTDTQYFGPGTRLTVL.

The chain recombines TRBV12-5 with TRBJ2-7, with D hard to call. Germline V CDR1 and CDR2: LGHNT, FRNRAP. V dropped 6 bases and J dropped 5 bases, with 14 bases sitting between them. The length of the CDR3 is 13 residues. The CDR3 DNA is TGTGCTAGTGGGGTGGAGCAGGAGCACGAGCAGTACTTC. The encoded protein is CASGVEQEHEQYF.

This clonotype was found many times. The chain combines TRBV27 with TRBJ1-5; D is unclear. Trimming stripped 2 bases from V and 4 bases from J, with 9 bases between. CDR1 is MNHEY, CDR2 SMNVEV, per germline (reference sequence). This CDR3 region has 14 residues. CDR3 bases: TGTGCCAGCAGTTTAGGGCGGGGAAATCAGCCCCAGCATTTT. Its protein is CASSLGRGNQPQHF.

This clonotype was observed a handful of times. This CDR3 reads CASSYQGRGDYEQYF. CDR3 sequence (DNA): TGTGCCAGCAGTTACCAGGGGAGGGGAGACTACGAGCAGTACTTC. The J gene is TRBJ2-7, the V gene TRBV6-6, with a weak D call TRBD2 (7 bases). Germline assignment: CDR1 MNHNY and CDR2 SVGAGI (reference sequence). The CDR3 totals 15 residues. With 2 bases removed from V and 3 bases from J, the gap between germline ends came to 14 bases.

A few counts support this clonotype. The rearrangement links TRBV4-2 to TRBJ2-7; D unclear. CDR3 length equals 14 residues. The V gene lost 2 bases and the J gene lost 3 bases, with 11 bases spanning the gap. Germline CDR1 LGHNA, CDR2 YNFKEQ. This chain's CDR3 is CASSQRGPNYEQYF. CDR3 coding DNA: TGTGCCAGCAGCCAACGTGGACCGAACTACGAGCAGTACTTC.

There are many counts of this clonotype. The chain joins TRBV27 to TRBJ2-7; 7 positions agree with TRBD2. CDR1 MNHEY and CDR2 SMNVEV come from the germline V gene (reference sequence). V lost 5 bases to trimming and J lost 4 bases; unmatched junction nucleotides: 11. CDR3 length: 15 residues. The CDR3 spells CASSLGPSGTYEQYF. The CDR3 DNA reads TGTGCCAGCAGTCTTGGGCCGAGCGGGACTTACGAGCAGTACTTC.

At least ten counts were recorded for this clonotype. The chain combines TRBV10-3 with TRBJ2-1; D gene ambiguous. In germline, CDR1 is ENHRY, CDR2 SYGVKD. V lost 0 bases, J lost 2 bases, and 11 bases lay in between. The CDR3 extends over 16 amino acids. The chain's CDR3 is CAISESTPSTYNEQFF. In DNA, the CDR3 is TGTGCCATCAGTGAGTCAACCCCATCTACCTACAATGAGCAGTTCTTC.

This clonotype turned up a few times. The gene calls are TRBV7-3 and TRBJ2-1; weak D call: TRBD2 (6 bases). The CDR3 contains 15 residues. Between the trimmed V and J ends, which lost 1 base and 0 bases, there was a span of 7 bases. CDR1 is SGHTA and CDR2 is FQGTGA in the germline V gene. Here the CDR3 reads CASSLSGNSYNEQFF. The CDR3 DNA follows: TGTGCCAGCAGCTTAAGCGGGAACTCCTACAATGAGCAGTTCTTC.

The table lists this clonotype with a few counts. The chain employs TRBV30 and TRBJ1-1; D unclear. CDR3 length: 13 amino acids. CDR1 is GTSNPN, CDR2 SVGIG, per germline (reference sequence). V dropped 1 base and J dropped 1 base, with 7 bases sitting between them. The CDR3 coding sequence is TGTGCCTGGAGTGGAAACAGGAACACTGAAGCTTTCTTT. Protein: CAWSGNRNTEAFF.

This clonotype was observed at least ten times. The rearrangement joins TRBV20-1 to TRBJ1-2, with a possible D match to TRBD1 (5 bases). This CDR3 has 14 amino acids. Germline CDR1 DFQATT, CDR2 SNEGSKA (reference sequence). V gave up 6 bases and J gave up 4 bases, with 18 bases separating them. CDR3 loop: CSAGRGGSVYGYTF. The CDR3 bases are TGCAGTGCCGGTAGGGGTGGATCGGTCTATGGCTACACCTTC.

This clonotype has a handful of counts. The chain is built from TRBV29-1 and TRBJ2-4, with TRBD2 matching over 9 bases. CDR1 SQVTM and CDR2 ANQGSEA come from the germline V gene. The CDR3 contains 14 residues. V lost 5 bases and J lost 8; bases outside the gene matches: 10. CDR3 sequence reads: CSVFGSGSADIQYF. The DNA of the CDR3 is TGCAGCGTTTTCGGTAGCGGGAGTGCGGACATTCAGTACTTC. Based on the CDR3 plus reference TRBV29-1 and TRBJ2-4, the full variable domain is SAVISQKPSRDICQRGTSLTIQCQVDSQVTMMFWYRQQPGQSLTLIATANQGSEATYESGFVIDKFPISRPNLTFSTLTVSNMSPEDSSIYLCSVFGSGSADIQYFGAGTRLSVL.

This clonotype has more than one count but fewer than ten. The chain joins TRBV19 to TRBJ2-7; D is undetermined. Looked up from germline, CDR1 is LNHDA and CDR2 is SQIVND (reference sequence). The germline V and J ends were trimmed by 1 base and 1 base, with 8 bases remaining between them. This CDR3 spans 14 amino acids. In DNA form, the CDR3 reads TGTGCCAGTAGTATAGGGGCAGGATCCTACGAGCAGTACTTC. Translated, it gives CASSIGAGSYEQYF.

In this sample, this clonotype turned up many times. This chain connects TRBV19 to TRBJ2-1, with 9 bases aligning to TRBD2. In germline, CDR1 is LNHDA, CDR2 SQIVND (reference sequence). Trimming cost V 5 bases and J 5 bases; bases outside gene matches: 19. This CDR3 is built from 19 residues. The CDR3 nucleotides read TGTGCCAGTAGTCGTCTGGTAGCGGGAGACTCTTTTTATAACAATGAGCAGTTCTTC. It translates to CASSRLVAGDSFYNNEQFF.

This clonotype appeared a few times. The J gene is TRBJ2-1, the V gene TRBV5-1; 7 bases match TRBD2. V lost 0 bases to trimming and J lost 8 bases; unmatched junction nucleotides: 11. The CDR3 spans 16 residues. Germline CDR1 and CDR2: SGHRS and YFSETQ. The CDR3 sequence: CASSLDPRTRGHEQFF. Written as DNA, the CDR3 is TGCGCCAGCAGCTTGGATCCCAGGACTAGGGGCCATGAGCAGTTCTTC. Full variable domain (outside the CDR3, taken from reference TRBV5-1 and TRBJ2-1): KAGVTQTPRYLIKTRGQQVTLSCSPISGHRSVSWYQQTPGQGLQFLFEYFSETQRNKGNFPGRFSGRQFSNSRSEMNVSTLELGDSALYLCASSLDPRTRGHEQFFGPGTRLTVL.

The V call is TRBV3-1, the J call TRBJ2-7; no definite D call. V lost 4 bases to trimming and J lost 0 bases, with 7 bases between them. Germline V gives CDR1 LGHDT, CDR2 YNNKEL (reference sequence). The CDR3 length is 13 residues. CDR3 sequence: CASSPPGSYEQYF. DNA of the CDR3: TGTGCCAGCAGCCCGCCCGGCTCCTACGAGCAGTACTTC.